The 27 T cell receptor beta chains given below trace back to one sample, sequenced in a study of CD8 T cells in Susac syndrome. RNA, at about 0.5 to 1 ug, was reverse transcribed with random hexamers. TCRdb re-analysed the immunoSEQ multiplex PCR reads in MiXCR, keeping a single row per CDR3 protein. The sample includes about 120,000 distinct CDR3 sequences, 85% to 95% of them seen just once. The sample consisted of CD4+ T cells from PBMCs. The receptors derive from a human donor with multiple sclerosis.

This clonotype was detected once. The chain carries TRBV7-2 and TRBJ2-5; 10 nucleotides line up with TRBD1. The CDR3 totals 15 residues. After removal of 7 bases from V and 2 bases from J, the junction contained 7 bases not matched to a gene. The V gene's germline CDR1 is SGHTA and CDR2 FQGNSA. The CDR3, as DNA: TGTGCCAGCACCGCAATGGGACAGGGGCAAGAGACCCAGTACTTC. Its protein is CASTAMGQGQETQYF.

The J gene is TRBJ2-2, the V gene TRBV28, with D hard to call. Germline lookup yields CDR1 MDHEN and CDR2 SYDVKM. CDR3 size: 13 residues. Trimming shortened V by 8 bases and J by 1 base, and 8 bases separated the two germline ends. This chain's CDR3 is CASLGRNTGELFF. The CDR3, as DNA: TGTGCCAGCCTCGGACGGAACACCGGGGAGCTGTTTTTT.

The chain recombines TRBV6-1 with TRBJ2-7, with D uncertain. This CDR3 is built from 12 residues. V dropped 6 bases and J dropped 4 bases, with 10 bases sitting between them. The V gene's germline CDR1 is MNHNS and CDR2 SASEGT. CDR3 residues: CASRIDGYEQYF. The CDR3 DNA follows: TGTGCCAGCAGAATAGACGGGTACGAGCAGTACTTC.

CDR3 loop: CSAHSFSGEQFF. The CDR3 DNA reads TGCAGTGCTCACTCTTTTTCAGGTGAGCAGTTCTTC. The chain combines TRBV20-1 with TRBJ2-1; D gene uncertain. Germline V gene data show CDR1 as DFQATT and CDR2 as SNEGSKA (reference sequence). The CDR3 sequence is 12 residues long. V lost 5 bases and J 9 bases, leaving 14 bases between the germline ends.

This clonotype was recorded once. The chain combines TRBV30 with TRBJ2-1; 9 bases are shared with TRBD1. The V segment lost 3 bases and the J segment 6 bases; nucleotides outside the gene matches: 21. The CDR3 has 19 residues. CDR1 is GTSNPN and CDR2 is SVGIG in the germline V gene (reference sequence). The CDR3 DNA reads TGTGCCTGGAGGGCCCTAACCACAGGGGGCGTCCGATATTTCAATGAGCAGTTCTTC. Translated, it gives CAWRALTTGGVRYFNEQFF.

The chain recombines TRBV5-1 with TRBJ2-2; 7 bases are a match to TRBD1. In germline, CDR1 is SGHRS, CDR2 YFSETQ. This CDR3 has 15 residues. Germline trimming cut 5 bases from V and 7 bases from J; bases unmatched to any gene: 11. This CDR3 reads CASSSNQGGYGELFF. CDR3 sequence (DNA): TGCGCCAGCAGTTCCAATCAAGGGGGCTACGGGGAGCTGTTTTTT. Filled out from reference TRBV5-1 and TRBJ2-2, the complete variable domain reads KAGVTQTPRYLIKTRGQQVTLSCSPISGHRSVSWYQQTPGQGLQFLFEYFSETQRNKGNFPGRFSGRQFSNSRSEMNVSTLELGDSALYLCASSSNQGGYGELFFGEGSRLTVL.

The CDR3, as DNA: TGTGCCAGCAGCTTTGACCAGAACTATGGCTACACCTTC. Its translation: CASSFDQNYGYTF. The chain joins TRBV11-2 to TRBJ1-2; D unclear. The V and J ends lost 3 bases and 2 bases respectively, with 7 bases between them. The CDR3 is 13 amino acids. The germline V gene has CDR1 SGHAT and CDR2 FQNNGV.

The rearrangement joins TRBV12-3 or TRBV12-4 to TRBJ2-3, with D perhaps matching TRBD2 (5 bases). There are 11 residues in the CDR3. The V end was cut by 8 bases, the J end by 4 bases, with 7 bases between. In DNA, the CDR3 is TGTGCCAGCGCCGGGGCAGATACGCAGTATTTT. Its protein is CASAGADTQYF.

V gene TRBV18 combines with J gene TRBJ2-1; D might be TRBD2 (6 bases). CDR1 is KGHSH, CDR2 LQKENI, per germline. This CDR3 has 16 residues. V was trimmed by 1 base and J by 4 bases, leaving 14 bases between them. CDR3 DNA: TGTGCCAGCTCACCACAGCCGGGGGTAGTTTACAATGAGCAGTTCTTC. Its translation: CASSPQPGVVYNEQFF.

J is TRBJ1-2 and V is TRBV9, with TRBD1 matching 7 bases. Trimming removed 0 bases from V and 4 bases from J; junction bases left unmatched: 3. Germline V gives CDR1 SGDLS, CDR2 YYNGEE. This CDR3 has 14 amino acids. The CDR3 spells CASSVGQGTYGYTF. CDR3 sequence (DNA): TGTGCCAGCAGCGTAGGACAGGGCACCTATGGCTACACCTTC. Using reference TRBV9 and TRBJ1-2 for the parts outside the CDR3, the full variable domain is DSGVTQTPKHLITATGQRVTLRCSPRSGDLSVYWYQQSLDQGLQFLIQYYNGEERAKGNILERFSAQQFPDLHSELNLSSLELGDSALYFCASSVGQGTYGYTFGSGTRLTVV.

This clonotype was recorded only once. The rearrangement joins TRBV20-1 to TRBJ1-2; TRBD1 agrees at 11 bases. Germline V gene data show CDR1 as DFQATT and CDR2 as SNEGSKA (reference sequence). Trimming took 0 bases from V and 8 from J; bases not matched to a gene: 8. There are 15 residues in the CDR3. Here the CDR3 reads CSARDLDRGLGGYTF. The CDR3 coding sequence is TGCAGTGCTAGAGATTTGGACAGGGGGCTTGGAGGCTACACCTTC.

The CDR3 DNA reads as TGTGCCAGCAGCCTGAGCGGGGGCGGAGATACGCAGTATTTT. It specifies CASSLSGGGDTQYF. This chain connects TRBV7-3 to TRBJ2-3; 8 bases align to TRBD2. The junction had 6 bases not matched to a gene; V was cut back by 5 bases and J by 5 bases. CDR1 SGHTA and CDR2 FQGTGA come from the germline V gene. The CDR3 loop spans 14 amino acids.

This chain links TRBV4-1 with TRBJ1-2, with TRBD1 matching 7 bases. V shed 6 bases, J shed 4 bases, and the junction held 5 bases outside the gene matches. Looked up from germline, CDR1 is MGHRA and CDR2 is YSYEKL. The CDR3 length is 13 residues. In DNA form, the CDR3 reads TGCGCCAGCAGTCCGGACAGGTCCTATGGCTACACCTTC. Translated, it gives CASSPDRSYGYTF.

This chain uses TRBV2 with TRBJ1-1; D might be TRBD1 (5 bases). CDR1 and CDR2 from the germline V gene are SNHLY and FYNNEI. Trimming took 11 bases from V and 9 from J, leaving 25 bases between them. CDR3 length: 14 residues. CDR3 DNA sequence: TGTGCCTGGGGCCCCCCGGTGGGACTTTCGAAAGCTTTCTTT. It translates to CAWGPPVGLSKAFF.

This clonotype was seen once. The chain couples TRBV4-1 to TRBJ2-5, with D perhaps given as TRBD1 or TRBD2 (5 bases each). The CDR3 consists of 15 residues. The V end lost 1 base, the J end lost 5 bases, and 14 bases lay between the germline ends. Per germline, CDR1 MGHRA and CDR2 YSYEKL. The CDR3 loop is CASSQVAGRMETQYF. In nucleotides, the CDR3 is TGCGCCAGCAGCCAAGTGGCAGGGAGAATGGAGACCCAGTACTTC.

The CDR3 here is CASSSGQGADTGELFF. For the CDR3, the DNA is TGTGCCAGCAGCTCAGGACAGGGGGCGGACACCGGGGAGCTGTTTTTT. This chain uses TRBV7-9 with TRBJ2-2, with 11 nucleotides matching TRBD1. CDR3 length equals 16 residues. In germline, CDR1 is SEHNR, CDR2 FQNEAQ (reference sequence). V dropped 4 bases and J dropped 3; count of bases not matched to a gene: 4.

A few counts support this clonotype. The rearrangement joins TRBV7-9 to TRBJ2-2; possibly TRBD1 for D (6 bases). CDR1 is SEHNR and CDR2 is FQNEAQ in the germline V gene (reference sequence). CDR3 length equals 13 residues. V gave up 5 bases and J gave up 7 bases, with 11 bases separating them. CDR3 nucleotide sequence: TGTGCCAGCAGCCCACAGGGTATCGGGGAGCTGTTTTTT. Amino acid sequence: CASSPQGIGELFF.

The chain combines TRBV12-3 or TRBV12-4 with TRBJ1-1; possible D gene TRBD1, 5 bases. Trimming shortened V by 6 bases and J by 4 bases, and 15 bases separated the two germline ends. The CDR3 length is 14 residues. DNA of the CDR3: TGTGCCAGCAGCTCGAGGGGCTTTGGCACTGAAGCTTTCTTT. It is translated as CASSSRGFGTEAFF.

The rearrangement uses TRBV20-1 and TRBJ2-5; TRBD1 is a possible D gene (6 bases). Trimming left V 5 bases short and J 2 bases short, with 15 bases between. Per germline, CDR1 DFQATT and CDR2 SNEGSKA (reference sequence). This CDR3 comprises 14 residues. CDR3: CSAPPDRLQETQYF. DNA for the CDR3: TGCAGTGCTCCCCCCGACAGGTTACAAGAGACCCAGTACTTC.

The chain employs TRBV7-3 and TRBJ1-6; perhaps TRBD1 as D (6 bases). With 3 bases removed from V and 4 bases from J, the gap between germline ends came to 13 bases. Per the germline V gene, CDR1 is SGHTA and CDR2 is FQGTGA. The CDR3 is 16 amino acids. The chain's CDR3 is CASSLYGGQYNSPLHF. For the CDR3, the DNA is TGTGCCAGCAGCTTGTATGGGGGGCAGTATAATTCACCCCTCCACTTT.

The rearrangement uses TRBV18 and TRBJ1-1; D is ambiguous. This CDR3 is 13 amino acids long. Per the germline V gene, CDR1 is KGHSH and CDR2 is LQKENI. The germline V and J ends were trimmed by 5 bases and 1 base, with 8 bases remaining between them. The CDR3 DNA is TGTGCCAGCTCAGGACGGTCGAACACTGAAGCTTTCTTT. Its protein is CASSGRSNTEAFF.

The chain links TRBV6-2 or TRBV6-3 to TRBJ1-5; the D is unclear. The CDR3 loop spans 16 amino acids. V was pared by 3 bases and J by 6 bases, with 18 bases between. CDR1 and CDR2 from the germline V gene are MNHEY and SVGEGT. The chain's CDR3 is CASSYRVGTGSQPQHF. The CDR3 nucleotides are TGTGCCAGCAGTTATAGGGTTGGAACGGGCAGTCAGCCCCAGCATTTT.

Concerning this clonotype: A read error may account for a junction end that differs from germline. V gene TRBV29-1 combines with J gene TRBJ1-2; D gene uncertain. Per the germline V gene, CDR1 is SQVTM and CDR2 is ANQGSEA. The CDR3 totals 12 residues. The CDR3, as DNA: TGCAGCGTAGAAGACATGAACTATGGCTACACCTTC. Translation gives CSVEDMNYGYTF.

In DNA form, the CDR3 reads TGTGCCAGCAGCTTAAGGGGGAGGGATACGCAGTATTTT. Amino acids: CASSLRGRDTQYF. The chain employs TRBV7-3 and TRBJ2-3; D perhaps matches TRBD2 (6 bases). This CDR3 is 13 amino acids long. Germline values: CDR1 SGHTA, CDR2 FQGTGA. Trimming removed 1 base from V and 6 bases from J, with 8 bases in between.

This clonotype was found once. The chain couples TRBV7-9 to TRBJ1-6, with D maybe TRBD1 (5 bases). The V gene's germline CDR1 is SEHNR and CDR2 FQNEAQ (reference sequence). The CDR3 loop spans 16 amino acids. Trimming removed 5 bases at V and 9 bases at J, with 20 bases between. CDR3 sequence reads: CASSPMGRGRGSPLHF. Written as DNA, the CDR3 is TGTGCCAGCAGCCCAATGGGGAGGGGCCGAGGTTCACCCCTCCACTTT.

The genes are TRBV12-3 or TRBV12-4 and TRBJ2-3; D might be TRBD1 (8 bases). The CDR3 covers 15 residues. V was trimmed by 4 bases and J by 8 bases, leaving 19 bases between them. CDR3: CASSSGQGGIVTQYF. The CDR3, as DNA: TGTGCCAGCAGTTCCGGACAGGGAGGGATCGTTACGCAGTATTTT.

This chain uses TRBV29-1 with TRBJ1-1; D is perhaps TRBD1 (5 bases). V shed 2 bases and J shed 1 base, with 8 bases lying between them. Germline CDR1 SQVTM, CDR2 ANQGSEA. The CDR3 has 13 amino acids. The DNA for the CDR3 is TGCAGCGTTGAACCGGGGGGGAACACTGAAGCTTTCTTT. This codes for CSVEPGGNTEAFF.